What follows describes a single T cell receptor (beta chain). What it binds is unknown. Cultured CD4+ T cell DNA underwent sequencing with the Oncomine TCR Beta short-read assay. TCRdb reanalysed the PCR reads using MiXCR and keeps one entry per CDR3 protein. The table shows about 20,000 distinct CDR3 sequences, with 40% to 55% occurring only once. This record belongs to a study of vaccination and CD4 T cells after COVID-19. Study observations and caveats: Convalescent patient numbers were relatively low, with no early post-infection timepoints. The median count of SARS-CoV-2-reactive clonotypes rose from roughly 21 to 40, not significantly.

Looked up from germline, CDR1 is SNHLY and CDR2 is FYNNEI. V shed 9 bases, J shed 3 bases, and the junction held 8 bases outside the gene matches. This CDR3 comprises 15 residues. Treatment indicated: approximately 9-day PBMC culture with coronavirus spike peptide pools or control peptides (ViraFEST assay). TCR sequencing followed the expansion of antigen-specific T cells with peptide pools in ViraFEST. Fresh medium (containing IL-2) replaced half the medium on days 3 and 7. The genes are TRBV2 and TRBJ2-5; 12 bases map to TRBD2. Source: CD4+ T cells from blood, cultured in vitro, taken after SARS-CoV-2 vaccination. This TCR derives from a human donor who had recovered from COVID-19. The CDR3 coding sequence is TGTGCCAGGGGACTAGCGGGCTCTCCGGAAGAGACCCAGTACTTC. It codes for CARGLAGSPEETQYF.